This T cell receptor (beta chain) stems from a study of blood T cell repertoires in COVID-19. Per the original methods: Estimation of nucleated cell counts relied on the amplification of reference gene primers. The data were produced by immunoSEQ multiplex PCR, yet TCRdb's version contains in-frame clones alone and is incomplete. D and trimming come from the DNA, and the V and J calls and clone size come from that table. The sample includes under 90,000 clones, nearly 80% of them seen just once. This clone was found a few times. One end of the junction varies from germline; a read error may be responsible. Germline V gene lookup returns CDR1 SSHAT and CDR2 FNYEAQ (reference sequence). This CDR3 is built from 16 residues.

The specimen was peripheral blood. This receptor was taken from a human donor in a cohort sampled during active COVID-19. This chain links TRBV7-7 with TRBJ1-5, with TRBD1 matching 7 bases. The CDR3 sequence is CASSLKPGQSNQPQHF. CDR3 DNA sequence: TGTGCTAGCAGCTTAAAGCCGGGACAGAGCAATCAGCCCCAGCATTTT.